The rows below give T cell receptor beta chains drawn from one sample of a study of blood T cell repertoires in COVID-19. TCRdb's table, derived via immunoSEQ multiplex PCR, lists solely in-frame clones and lacks some. This repertoire shows under 85,000 clones, around 80% found once; its top ten account for around 36%. Sample: peripheral blood. The receptors were sampled from a man older than 75 with active or convalescent COVID-19. The CDR3 runs from the conserved cysteine through the conserved F or W. The order of the fields is D gene, V gene, J gene, clone size, CDR3 protein, CDR3 DNA. The D gene is left open where the match is weak. Part of the rows lack a size; the others show once, few, many or a class for expanded clones.

>TRBD1|TRBV30|TRBJ1-1|NA
CAWSGGQNMNTEAFF
TGTGCCTGGAGTGGGGGACAGAACATGAACACTGAAGCTTTCTTT
>TRBD1|TRBV7-9|TRBJ1-1|NA
CASSLDKGADTEAFF
TGTGCCAGCAGCTTAGATAAGGGGGCGGACACTGAAGCTTTCTTT
>NA|TRBV29-1|TRBJ2-1|NA
CSAEDRFTSYNEQFF
TGCAGCGCCGAAGACAGGTTCACCTCCTACAATGAGCAGTTCTTC
>NA|TRBV5-6|TRBJ1-1|once
CASHGEHEAFF
TGTGCCAGCCATGGAGAGCATGAAGCTTTCTTT
>NA|TRBV6-6|TRBJ1-2|NA
CASRFRGESGGYTF
TGTGCCAGCAGATTCCGCGGGGAGTCGGGCGGCTACACCTTC
>NA|TRBV18|TRBJ2-5|NA
CASSPPVGTRETQYF
TGTGCCAGCTCACCACCGGTAGGGACACGGGAGACCCAGTACTTC
>NA|TRBV5-1|TRBJ1-1|NA
CASSLEAGLNTEAFF
TGCGCCAGCAGCTTGGAGGCGGGACTGAACACTGAAGCTTTCTTT
>NA|TRBV10-3|TRBJ1-2|NA
CAISAGSYGYTF
TGTGCCATCAGCGCCGGGTCCTATGGCTACACCTTC
>NA|TRBV30|TRBJ2-1|NA
CAWSFANEQFF
TGTGCCTGGAGTTTCGCGAATGAGCAGTTCTTC
>TRBD2|TRBV28|TRBJ2-1|NA
CASRGSRDYGSYNEQFF
TGTGCCAGCAGGGGGAGCCGGGACTATGGCTCCTACAATGAGCAGTTCTTC
>TRBD2|TRBV7-4|TRBJ2-7|NA
CASSLYPSTSGNSYEQYF
TGTGCCAGCAGCTTATATCCTTCGACTAGCGGGAACTCCTACGAGCAGTACTTC
>NA|TRBV4-1|TRBJ1-4|NA
CASSPRQIEKLFF
TGCGCCAGCAGCCCCCGACAGATAGAAAAACTGTTTTTT
>TRBD2|TRBV19|TRBJ2-1|once
CASSIEPQSGSGGGYEQFF
TGTGCCAGTAGTATAGAGCCCCAAAGCGGGAGTGGTGGGGGATATGAGCAGTTCTTC
>TRBD1|TRBV19|TRBJ2-6|NA
CASNTPGGSGANVLTF
TGTGCCAGTAATACTCCAGGGGGCTCTGGGGCCAACGTCCTGACTTTC
>NA|TRBV7-6|TRBJ1-2|few
CASSDPSRGIYGYTF
TGTGCCAGCAGCGACCCCTCGAGGGGGATCTATGGCTACACCTTC
>NA|TRBV11-3|TRBJ2-1|NA
CASSLGTTYNEQFF
TGTGCCAGCAGCTTAGGCACTACCTACAATGAGCAGTTCTTC
>TRBD1|TRBV7-2|TRBJ2-6|once
CASSFSPYRGRGANVLTF
TGTGCCAGCAGCTTTTCCCCATACAGGGGGCGTGGGGCCAACGTCCTGACTTTC